This record looks at one T cell receptor beta chain sequence and its context. Its antigen target is currently unknown. Per-base qualities were not stored, and no clone one base away is much larger. These data originate in a study of T cell responses to AZD1222 COVID-19 vaccine (dated by TCRdb to the early 2020s). The study in broad terms: AZD1222 recipients whose second dose came at about 4 weeks and those whose second dose came at about 12 weeks were combined into one group, since spike-specific TCR depth and breadth did not differ between the two schedules. Trial participants were enrolled by age into 18-55, 56-69 and 70-plus year subgroups, with about 150, 28 and 57 TCR-sequenced participants respectively. TCR sequencing covered more than 230 trial participants: around 210 given two doses of AZD1222 and approximately 26 given two doses of MenACWY control vaccine.

The CDR3 regions of human TCRbeta chains were subjected to immunosequencing. The paper's processing steps were these. Repertoire TCRs were checked for matches against a reference library of SARS-CoV-2-specific TCRs that had been generated using the MIRA antigen-specificity platform. Breadth meant the fraction of unique TCRs that were SARS-CoV-2-associated, whereas depth meant the fraction of total T cells that were SARS-CoV-2-associated. Using the MIRA data, each spike-specific TCR was assigned both to the spike region to which the TCR was reactive and to a CD4 or CD8 class. Log10-transformed breadth and depth values were compared by one-way ANOVA with Sidak's multiple comparisons tests. The table comes from immuneACCESS by way of TCRdb, which keeps in-frame sequences with V and J called. Part of the clones is missing from these tables; in studies checked, under half for an unresolved V gene and the rest for unknown reasons. Clone size and V and J calls were adopted from that table, with D and trimming inferred from the DNA. In this sample the table shows over 130,000 clones, about 91% of which occur a single time. The ten top clones hold approximately 4.5% of the sample.

CDR1 and CDR2, per the germline V gene (reference sequence), are LGHDT and YNNKEL. CDR3 length: 15 amino acids, cysteine to phenylalanine. The read is trimmed to its CDR3 DNA, 45 bases read in frame from base 1. V was cut back by 2 bases and J by 1 base, leaving a gap of 11 bases between them. What the time point label conveys for this sample: baseline before first vaccination. Vaccinee samples came from UK trials COV001 and COV002, including a single-blind randomized controlled phase 2/3 trial of AZD1222 (ChAdOx1 nCoV-19) in healthy adults. For TCRbeta chain sequencing, PBMC samples from trial participants were taken at day 0 and at day 28 after the second dose. Results the study describes overall, beyond this receptor: CD4 TCRs associated with the vaccine covered the entire spike protein, and the dominant responses were in regions 160-218 and 743-854. A significant rise in spike-specific TCR breadth and depth was observed after two AZD1222 doses relative to day 0 and relative to MenACWY recipients. Conclusions about previously exposed vaccinees were limited because only six AZD1222 recipients were SARS-CoV-2 seropositive at baseline. In the small 56-69-year group, the increase in depth fell short of significance, most likely because of low power. Because no day 14 peak-response samples were available, the repertoires could be characterized only after the peak T cell response. Participants were mostly white British, with more females than males. The authors suggested clonal diversity may have been underestimated. Epitopes outside the regions mutated in the B.1.351 and B.1.1.7 variants were reportedly recognized by nearly half of the unique spike-specific TCRs.

The sample here was peripheral blood, taken on day 0 of AZD1222 vaccination. The sequence joins TRBV3-1 (or the pseudogene TRBV3-2) to TRBJ1-2; no D gene is confidently identified. This TCR derives from an adult in good health. The CDR3 is CASSQLVSVNYGYTF. The sequence in DNA is TGTGCCAGCAGCCAATTGGTGTCAGTTAACTATGGCTACACCTTC.